A single sample is the source of the 28 T cell receptor beta chains below, sequenced in a study of OX40 agonist ivuxolimab in advanced cancers. The assay was immunoSEQ multiplex PCR, and TCRdb's table has in-frame clones only and misses some. The sample lists under 95,000 clones, 91% occurring once. The sample here was CD4+ or CD8+ T cells sorted from blood, taken in a trial of the OX40 agonist ivuxolimab. The receptors were gathered from an adult with an advanced solid tumor such as melanoma, head and neck, liver or kidney cancer.

This clone has just one count. V and J are TRBV7-9 and TRBJ2-5, with D perhaps matching TRBD1 (6 bases). The DNA end favors TRBJ2-7, so the J call may be wrong. CDR1 and CDR2 (germline): SEHNR, FQNEAQ (reference sequence). This CDR3 has 12 amino acids. Here the CDR3 DNA reads TGTGCCAGCAGCCCCAGGGGCTACGAGCAGTACTTC. The encoded protein is CASSPRGYEQYF.

In its sample, this clone was seen once. The V and J genes are TRBV29-1 and TRBJ2-1; 9 positions match TRBD2. J was trimmed by 5 bases and V by 6 bases; bases with no gene match: 11. The germline gives CDR1 SQVTM, CDR2 ANQGSEA. This CDR3 has 15 amino acids. CDR3 nucleotides: TGCAGCGTCCTTGGGAGCGGGAGGAGCCACAATGAGCAGTTCTTC. Protein product: CSVLGSGRSHNEQFF.

This clone showed up just once. The chain links TRBV6-1 to TRBJ2-7, with no clear D. Between the trimmed V and J ends, which lost 2 bases and 1 base, there was a span of 18 bases. The CDR3 contains 17 residues. The germline gives CDR1 MNHNS, CDR2 SASEGT. CDR3 in amino acids: CASSEQSINTWSYEQYF. The CDR3 DNA reads TGTGCCAGCAGTGAACAAAGTATAAATACGTGGTCCTACGAGCAGTACTTC.

V usage is TRBV27 and J usage is TRBJ2-1; maybe TRBD2 (5 bases). The CDR3 runs to 18 residues. Germline assignment: CDR1 MNHEY and CDR2 SMNVEV (reference sequence). V was cut by 3 bases and J by 2 bases, with 20 bases left in between. The CDR3 DNA reads TGTGCCAGCAGTTTTATCACAATGGAGGAGACAACCTACAATGAGCAGTTCTTC. It encodes CASSFITMEETTYNEQFF.

This clone was observed a single time. The rearrangement joins TRBV5-5 to TRBJ2-6; possibly TRBD1 for D (6 bases). Germline loops: CDR1 SGHKS, CDR2 YYEKEE (reference sequence). V dropped 4 bases and J dropped 3 bases, with 17 bases sitting between them. The CDR3 length is 17 residues. CDR3 DNA sequence: TGTGCCAGCAGCCACCGGACAGAGGCGGATGGGGCCAACGTCCTGACTTTC. This encodes CASSHRTEADGANVLTF. Looking up the rest from reference TRBV5-5 and TRBJ2-6 gives the full variable domain: DAGVTQSPTHLIKTRGQQVTLRCSPISGHKSVSWYQQVLGQGPQFIFQYYEKEERGRGNFPDRFSARQFPNYSSELNVNALLLGDSALYLCASSHRTEADGANVLTFGAGSRLTVL.

The chain employs TRBV13 and TRBJ2-5; the D gene is possibly TRBD2 (6 bases). The germline gives CDR1 PRHDT, CDR2 FYEKMQ (reference sequence). The CDR3 covers 14 residues. V shed 1 base and J shed 13 bases, with 19 bases lying between them. The CDR3 DNA is TGTGCCAGCAGCTTAGCGGCTAGCGCCCATTCGGGGTACTTC. As protein: CASSLAASAHSGYF.

J is TRBJ2-3 and V is TRBV5-1; D unresolved. V was trimmed by 2 bases and J by 0 bases, leaving 4 bases between them. Germline CDR1 reads SGHRS; CDR2 reads YFSETQ. The CDR3 runs 13 residues. The CDR3, as DNA: TGCGCCAGCAGCTTTTTTAGCACAGATACGCAGTATTTT. The encoded protein is CASSFFSTDTQYF.

This clone was found once. The chain is built from TRBV6-5 and TRBJ2-7; weak D call: TRBD1 (5 bases). The CDR3 sequence is 15 residues long. Trimming removed 5 bases at V and 4 bases at J, with 18 bases between. The germline gives CDR1 MNHEY, CDR2 SVGAGI. The CDR3 sequence: CASSRDRRTDYEQYF. The CDR3 DNA follows: TGTGCCAGCAGTCGCGACAGAAGGACGGATTACGAGCAGTACTTC.

The chain has TRBV27 and TRBJ2-3, with TRBD1 identical over 10 bases. The length of the CDR3 is 19 residues. The germline gives CDR1 MNHEY, CDR2 SMNVEV (reference sequence). Trimming cost V 5 bases and J 0 bases; bases outside gene matches: 14. The CDR3 region has the DNA TGTGCCAGCAGTACCTCCCGGGACAGGGGTAAACATAGCACAGATACGCAGTATTTT. This encodes CASSTSRDRGKHSTDTQYF.

The chain uses TRBV28 and TRBJ2-1, with 12 bases identical to TRBD2. CDR3 length: 16 residues. Germline CDR1 MDHEN, CDR2 SYDVKM. The V and J ends lost 5 bases and 4 bases, in that order; junction bases with no gene match: 6. The CDR3 DNA follows: TGTGCCAGCAGTCCCCCCGGGACTAGCGGGTACAATGAGCAGTTCTTC. It codes for CASSPPGTSGYNEQFF.

This rearrangement joins TRBV5-1 to TRBJ2-5; 8 positions match TRBD2. V shed 1 base and J 5 bases; nucleotides not matched to a gene: 4. Germline loops: CDR1 SGHRS, CDR2 YFSETQ. The CDR3 length is 14 residues. CDR3 loop: CASSLFGGRETQYF. The CDR3 DNA sequence: TGCGCCAGCAGCTTGTTTGGCGGGAGGGAGACCCAGTACTTC.

This clone was detected a few times. V is TRBV27 and J is TRBJ2-7; D might be TRBD2 (6 bases). Germline V gives CDR1 MNHEY, CDR2 SMNVEV (reference sequence). The CDR3 contains 15 residues. V shed 4 bases and J shed 2 bases, with 15 bases lying between them. CDR3 DNA: TGTGCCAGCAGTTCATCCGGGACTGCCACCTACGAGCAGTACTTC. It specifies CASSSSGTATYEQYF.

The chain employs TRBV4-1 and TRBJ2-2; D may match TRBD1 or TRBD2 (7 bases each). V lost 7 bases to trimming and J lost 2 bases, with 20 bases between them. The CDR3 covers 17 residues. From germline, CDR1 is MGHRA and CDR2 YSYEKL. CDR3 residues: CASTFQGGADNTGELFF. The CDR3 nucleotides read TGCGCCAGCACCTTTCAGGGGGGGGCGGACAACACCGGGGAGCTGTTTTTT.

The gene calls are TRBV6-5 and TRBJ2-2; D unresolved. Germline V CDR1 and CDR2: MNHEY, SVGAGI. V was cut by 7 bases and J by 4 bases, with 10 bases left in between. This CDR3 is built from 13 residues. In nucleotides, the CDR3 is TGTGCCAGCAAGCAACAAGGCACCGGGGAGCTGTTTTTT. Amino acids: CASKQQGTGELFF.

This sequence joins TRBV9 and TRBJ2-1, with 10 nucleotides matching TRBD2. CDR1 and CDR2 (germline): SGDLS, YYNGEE. The CDR3 totals 15 residues. V was clipped by 0 bases and J by 8 bases; unmatched bases: 5. The CDR3 sequence: CASSVGLAGADEQFF. As DNA, the CDR3 is TGTGCCAGCAGCGTAGGTCTAGCGGGGGCCGATGAGCAGTTCTTC.

V is TRBV11-2 and J is TRBJ2-5; 7 nucleotides align to TRBD1. Germline CDR1 reads SGHAT; CDR2 reads FQNNGV. There are 14 residues in the CDR3. Trimming removed 3 bases from V and 7 bases from J; junction bases left unmatched: 8. As DNA, the CDR3 is TGTGCCAGCAGCTTTACAGGGGTTCGGAGGACCCAGTACTTC. Its translation is CASSFTGVRRTQYF.

A few counts support this clone. V is TRBV9 and J is TRBJ1-5; a weak D match, TRBD1 (5 bases). Germline assignment: CDR1 SGDLS and CDR2 YYNGEE. The CDR3 is 15 amino acids. The germline V and J ends were trimmed by 0 bases and 4 bases, with 11 bases remaining between them. CDR3 coding DNA: TGTGCCAGCAGCGTAGAGGGGATATCTAATCAGCCCCAGCATTTT. Translated, it gives CASSVEGISNQPQHF.

The gene calls are TRBV30 and TRBJ2-1, with TRBD2 as a possible D gene (5 bases). The CDR3 covers 14 residues. Germline CDR1 and CDR2: GTSNPN and SVGIG (reference sequence). The V gene lost 1 base and the J gene lost 3 bases, with 10 bases spanning the gap. The CDR3 sequence is CAWSGTGIYNEQFF. The DNA of the CDR3 is TGTGCCTGGAGTGGTACGGGAATCTACAATGAGCAGTTCTTC.

The sample holds one count of this clone. The chain couples TRBV4-1 to TRBJ2-1; 8 nucleotides line up with TRBD1. Germline V gene lookup returns CDR1 MGHRA and CDR2 YSYEKL. V lost 0 bases and J lost 2; bases outside the gene matches: 9. CDR3 length: 18 amino acids. Written as DNA, the CDR3 is TGCGCCAGCAGCCAAGATCCTGGACAGGGAACTCCCTACAATGAGCAGTTCTTC. It yields the protein CASSQDPGQGTPYNEQFF.

The chain has TRBV27 and TRBJ2-1; TRBD2 matches at 8 bases. J was trimmed by 15 bases and V by 5 bases; bases with no gene match: 9. This CDR3 contains 12 residues. The germline gives CDR1 MNHEY, CDR2 SMNVEV (reference sequence). CDR3 in amino acids: CASSPTSGGAFF. The CDR3 DNA reads as TGTGCCAGCAGTCCTACTAGCGGAGGGGCGTTCTTC.

Comment on this clone: The junction and the germline gene differ at one end; a read error may be behind it. The chain couples TRBV6-1 to TRBJ2-7, with 11 positions matching TRBD1. Per the germline V gene, CDR1 is MNHNS and CDR2 is SASEGT. There are 14 residues in the CDR3. The chain's CDR3 is CASSTQISPGQGVF. CDR3 DNA sequence: TGTGCCAGCAGTACCCAAATCTCACCGGGACAGGGGGTTTTC.

V and J are TRBV6-1 and TRBJ1-2; D not resolved. Germline V gene lookup returns CDR1 MNHNS and CDR2 SASEGT. V was clipped by 0 bases and J by 3 bases, with 11 bases between them. This CDR3 region has 15 residues. DNA for the CDR3: TGTGCCAGCAGTGAAGCGCCTGTCGGGTACTATGGCTACACCTTC. This sequence encodes CASSEAPVGYYGYTF.

The genes are TRBV5-1 and TRBJ2-3, with TRBD1 identical over 12 bases. Germline CDR1 is SGHRS and CDR2 is YFSETQ. V lost 5 bases and J lost 6; bases outside the gene matches: 10. The CDR3 sequence is 16 residues long. The CDR3 DNA reads as TGCGCCAGCAGTACCGGGACAGGGGGCGTAAAGGATACGCAGTATTTT. The encoded protein is CASSTGTGGVKDTQYF. Full variable domain (outside the CDR3, taken from reference TRBV5-1 and TRBJ2-3): KAGVTQTPRYLIKTRGQQVTLSCSPISGHRSVSWYQQTPGQGLQFLFEYFSETQRNKGNFPGRFSGRQFSNSRSEMNVSTLELGDSALYLCASSTGTGGVKDTQYFGPGTRLTVL.

The chain has TRBV7-2 and TRBJ2-7; D gene uncertain. The germline V gene has CDR1 SGHTA and CDR2 FQGNSA. Trimming shortened V by 3 bases and J by 4 bases, and 13 bases separated the two germline ends. The CDR3 extends over 14 amino acids. The CDR3 spells CASSLGPPLYEQYF. CDR3 sequence (DNA): TGTGCCAGCAGCTTGGGCCCTCCACTGTACGAGCAGTACTTC.

As DNA, the CDR3 is TGTGCCAGCAGTTTCCCGGGACTAGCAGATACGCAGTATTTT. Translated, it gives CASSFPGLADTQYF. V gene TRBV27 combines with J gene TRBJ2-3, with 8 bases matching TRBD2. In germline, CDR1 is MNHEY, CDR2 SMNVEV (reference sequence). The CDR3 length is 14 residues. V lost 3 bases and J lost 4; bases outside the gene matches: 3.

V is TRBV27 and J is TRBJ1-2; D unclear. CDR1 is MNHEY and CDR2 is SMNVEV in the germline V gene (reference sequence). Between the trimmed V and J ends, which lost 4 bases and 4 bases, there was a span of 4 bases. The CDR3 runs 11 residues. CDR3 in DNA: TGTGCCAGCAGTTCCGGCTATGGCTACACCTTC. Translated, it gives CASSSGYGYTF.

The J gene is TRBJ2-1, the V gene TRBV4-1; 13 positions agree with TRBD2. The trim removed 2 bases at V and 0 bases at J, leaving 7 bases unmatched. CDR1 is MGHRA and CDR2 is YSYEKL in the germline V gene. The CDR3 covers 19 residues. CDR3 in amino acids: CASSQWLLAGGPSYNEQFF. The DNA for the CDR3 is TGCGCCAGCAGCCAATGGTTACTAGCGGGAGGGCCCTCCTACAATGAGCAGTTCTTC.

V and J are TRBV28 and TRBJ1-4; no definite D call. The CDR3 extends over 8 amino acids. The V end was cut by 11 bases, the J end by 8 bases, with 3 bases between. Looked up from germline, CDR1 is MDHEN and CDR2 is SYDVKM. CDR3 in amino acids: CAGEKLFF. In nucleotides, the CDR3 is TGTGCCGGGGAAAAACTGTTTTTT.